These T cell receptor beta chains were read from a single sample in a study of T cell responses to AZD1222 COVID-19 vaccine. Assay used: immunoSEQ multiplex PCR; TCRdb lists only in-frame clones, some missing. This sample has about 93,000 clones, with approximately 83% found just once. Material: peripheral blood, obtained on day 0 of AZD1222 vaccination. The origin of the receptors is an adult in good health. Each CDR3 is given with its conserved first and last residue. A D gene is named only where the DNA matches it firmly. The size entry is marked missing in some rows and otherwise reads once, few, many or a size class.

D	V	J	size	CDR3	DNA
TRBD2	TRBV18	TRBJ2-3	.	CASSRRGAGGGTDTQYF	TGTGCCAGCTCACGCCGGGGAGCGGGAGGTGGCACAGATACGCAGTATTTT
.	TRBV3-1/TRBV3-2	TRBJ1-6	.	CASSLGRGNSPLHF	TGTGCCAGCAGCCTCGGACGGGGAAATTCACCCCTCCACTTT
.	TRBV2	TRBJ1-6	once	CASSSEGFSYNSPLHF	TGTGCCAGCAGTTCGGAGGGGTTTTCCTATAATTCACCCCTCCACTTT
.	TRBV3-1/TRBV3-2	TRBJ1-3	.	CASSQVGPFSSGNTIYF	TGTGCCAGCAGCCAAGTTGGGCCTTTCTCCTCTGGAAACACCATATATTTT
.	TRBV6-6	TRBJ1-4	once	CASSTRGGATNEKLFF	TGTGCCAGCAGTACCAGGGGAGGCGCAACTAATGAAAAACTGTTTTTT
TRBD1	TRBV5-1	TRBJ2-2	few	CASGTQGAKTGELFF	TGCGCCAGCGGGACCCAGGGGGCGAAAACCGGGGAGCTGTTTTTT
.	TRBV19	TRBJ1-2	.	CASMPGAPANYGYTF	TGTGCCAGTATGCCAGGGGCGCCGGCTAACTATGGCTACACCTTC
.	TRBV5-4	TRBJ2-7	.	CASSLSLGGTSEQYF	TGTGCCAGCAGCTTGAGTTTGGGGGGAACATCCGAGCAGTACTTC
.	TRBV14	TRBJ2-2	.	CASSPYTGELFF	TGTGCCAGCAGCCCCTACACCGGGGAGCTGTTTTTT
.	TRBV24-1	TRBJ1-2	few	CATSEAGYGYTF	TGTGCCACCAGTGAGGCAGGGTATGGCTACACCTTC
TRBD2	TRBV7-2	TRBJ2-7	.	CASSFAPSGTGRGEQYF	TGTGCCAGCAGCTTCGCGCCTAGCGGGACCGGGAGGGGGGAGCAGTACTTC